The present T cell receptor beta chain was sequenced within a study of T cell responses to AZD1222 COVID-19 vaccine. Study-wide results and limits: Close to half of all spike-specific TCRs reportedly target regions of the variants that are unmutated. Repertoires were obtained only post-peak T cell response. Donor demographics were predominantly white British with a female majority; clonal diversity may be underestimated.

As to this clone: What it recognizes is unknown.

This CDR3 is built from 15 residues. Losses at the gene ends were 4 bases for V and 1 base for J; bases not matched to a gene: 1. Germline V gene data show CDR1 as MNHEY and CDR2 as SMNVEV (reference sequence). TCRdb keeps only in-frame clones here, not all; method: immunoSEQ multiplex PCR. The data contain about 120,000 clones, more than 75% of them seen just once; the ten biggest clones take up less than 4%. The sample in question was peripheral blood, obtained 28 days after the second AZD1222 dose. The chain recombines TRBV27 with TRBJ2-3, with TRBD2 identical over 11 bases. The sequence was obtained from an adult who received the AZD1222 COVID-19 vaccine. CDR3 in DNA: TGTGCCAGCAGTTCGGGACTAGCGGGCACAGATACGCAGTATTTT. It translates to CASSSGLAGTDTQYF.